One T cell receptor (beta chain) is described in this entry. The data were obtained in a study of cytomegalovirus exposure and HLA in healthy donors. V shed 1 base and J shed 4 bases, with 11 bases lying between them. The germline V gene encodes CDR1 SGHNT and CDR2 YYREEE (reference sequence). This CDR3 contains 14 residues. The PCR made use of 60 Vbeta and 13 Jbeta primers. Produced via immunoSEQ multiplex PCR; TCRdb's table is partial and in-frame only. The table shows hundreds of thousands of clones, with 70% to 90% occurring only once. The TCR comes from a woman aged 18 to 35 in good health and CMV-seronegative. The specimen was PBMCs. The chain links TRBV5-4 to TRBJ1-1, with no clear D. CDR3 sequence (DNA): TGTGCCAGCAGCTTGCCACGACCGGGCACTGAAGCTTTCTTT. As protein: CASSLPRPGTEAFF.